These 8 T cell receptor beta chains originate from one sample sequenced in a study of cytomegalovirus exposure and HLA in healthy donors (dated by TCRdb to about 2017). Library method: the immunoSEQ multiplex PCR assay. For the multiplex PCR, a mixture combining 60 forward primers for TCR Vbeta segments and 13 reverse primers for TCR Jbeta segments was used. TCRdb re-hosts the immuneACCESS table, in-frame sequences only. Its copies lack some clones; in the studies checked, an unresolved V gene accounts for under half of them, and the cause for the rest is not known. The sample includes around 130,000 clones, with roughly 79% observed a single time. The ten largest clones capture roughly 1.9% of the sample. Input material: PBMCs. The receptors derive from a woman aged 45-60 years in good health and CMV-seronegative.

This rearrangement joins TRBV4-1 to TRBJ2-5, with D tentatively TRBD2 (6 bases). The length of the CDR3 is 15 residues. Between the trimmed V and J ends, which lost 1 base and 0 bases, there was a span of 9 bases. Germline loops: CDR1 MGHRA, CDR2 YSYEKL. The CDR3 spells CASSQAGVNQETQYF. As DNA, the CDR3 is TGCGCCAGCAGCCAAGCGGGAGTAAACCAAGAGACCCAGTACTTC.

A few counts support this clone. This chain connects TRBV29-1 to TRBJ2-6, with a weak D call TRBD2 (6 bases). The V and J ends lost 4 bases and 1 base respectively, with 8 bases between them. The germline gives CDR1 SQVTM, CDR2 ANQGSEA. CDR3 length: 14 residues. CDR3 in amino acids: CSVGGESGANVLTF. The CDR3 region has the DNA TGCAGCGTTGGGGGGGAGTCTGGGGCCAACGTCCTGACTTTC.

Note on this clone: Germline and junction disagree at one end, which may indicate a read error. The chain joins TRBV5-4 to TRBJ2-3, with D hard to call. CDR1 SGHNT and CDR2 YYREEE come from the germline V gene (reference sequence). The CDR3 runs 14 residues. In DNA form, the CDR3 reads TGTGCCAGCAGCTTGTCCCTAATCACAGATGCGCAGTATTTT. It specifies CASSLSLITDAQYF.

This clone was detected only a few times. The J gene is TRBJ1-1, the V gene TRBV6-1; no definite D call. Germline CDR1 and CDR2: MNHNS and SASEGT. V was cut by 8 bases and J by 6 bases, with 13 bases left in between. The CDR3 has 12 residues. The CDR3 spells CASGRSFAEAFF. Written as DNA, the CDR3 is TGTGCCAGCGGTCGCAGTTTCGCTGAAGCTTTCTTT.

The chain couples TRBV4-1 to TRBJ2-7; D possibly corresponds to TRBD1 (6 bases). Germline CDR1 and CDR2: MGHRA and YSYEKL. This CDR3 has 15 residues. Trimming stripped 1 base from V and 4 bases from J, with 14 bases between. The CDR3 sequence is CASSQVGTGKYEQYF. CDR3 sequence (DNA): TGCGCCAGCAGCCAAGTCGGCACAGGGAAATACGAGCAGTACTTC.

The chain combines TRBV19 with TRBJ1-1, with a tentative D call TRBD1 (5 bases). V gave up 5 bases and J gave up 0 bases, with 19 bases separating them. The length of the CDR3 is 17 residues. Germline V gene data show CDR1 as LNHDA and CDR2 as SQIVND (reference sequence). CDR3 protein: CASSSSWGAPLNTEAFF. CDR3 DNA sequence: TGTGCCAGTAGTTCTTCTTGGGGCGCGCCCCTGAACACTGAAGCTTTCTTT.

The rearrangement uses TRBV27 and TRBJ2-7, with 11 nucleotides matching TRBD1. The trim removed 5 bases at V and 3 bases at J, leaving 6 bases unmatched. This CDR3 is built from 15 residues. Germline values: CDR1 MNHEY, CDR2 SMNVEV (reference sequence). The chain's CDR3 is CASSLRTGGLYEQYF. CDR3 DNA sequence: TGTGCCAGCAGTCTTAGGACAGGGGGCCTCTACGAGCAGTACTTC.

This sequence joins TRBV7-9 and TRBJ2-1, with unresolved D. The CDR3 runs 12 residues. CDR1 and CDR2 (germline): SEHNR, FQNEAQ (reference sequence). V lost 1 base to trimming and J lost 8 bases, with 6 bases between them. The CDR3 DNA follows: TGTGCCAGCAGCTTAGATCCGGATGAGCAGTTCTTC. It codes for CASSLDPDEQFF.